This T cell receptor (beta chain) was sequenced for a study of a mutant IDH1 vaccine in newly diagnosed glioma (dated by TCRdb to about 2021). Study-level background: Vaccination started 4-6 weeks after radiotherapy alone, or was given together with temozolomide cycles in the groups whose treatment included chemotherapy. The approximately 32 treated patients were approximately 62% male and roughly 40% female, with a mean age of about 43 years. Before enrollment, most patients had been given radiochemotherapy with temozolomide as standard therapy, while the rest had received either radiotherapy alone or temozolomide alone. Visit V12 was the week-35 safety follow-up and visit V13 was the week-47 end of study. Peripheral blood samples were drawn at six visits, namely V03 (baseline), V05, V07, V10, V12 and V13. For exploratory analyses, longitudinal TCRB deep sequencing was carried out in around 24 treated patients wherever samples were available. Beyond this particular receptor, the publication reports: It was noted by the authors that analyses of patient blood samples could not be reproduced owing to sample limitations. Pseudoprogression seemed to be unrelated to changes in the top peripheral T cell clonotypes found by TCRB sequencing. PBMC samples for TCRB deep sequencing were selected based on availability. Immune responses induced by the vaccine were seen in about 93% of patients across multiple MHC alleles.

What the time point label conveys for this sample: week 35, safety follow-up. A 20-mer mutant IDH1 peptide at 300 micrograms in Montanide made up each vaccine dose, which was injected subcutaneously together with topical imiquimod. Patients were given eight vaccinations, in weeks 1, 3, 5, 7, 11, 15, 19 and 23, which matched visits V03 through V10. All donors had newly diagnosed IDH1-mutant astrocytomas of WHO grade 3 or 4 that showed loss of nuclear ATRX. The samples were drawn from NOA16, a multicentre, single-arm, open-label phase I trial in Germany that tested a mutant IDH1 peptide vaccine in humans for the first time. The DNeasy Blood and Tissue Kit was used to extract genomic DNA from EDTA blood for TCRB sequencing. Notes on this clone: Its target antigen remains unknown. Per-nucleotide qualities are absent, and no much larger clonotype sits a single base away.

The germline V gene sets CDR1 to SGHDN and CDR2 to FVKESK. The CDR3 contains 15 residues, cysteine and phenylalanine counted. CDR3 DNA is the only sequence kept; it has 45 bases, read in frame from the first base. A distance of 14 bases separates the germline ends of V and J, which lose 0 bases and 6 bases respectively. Library creation used the immunoSEQ multiplex PCR assay. The hsTCRB Kit was used according to the manufacturer's protocol to amplify rearranged TCR beta chain sequences. An Illumina MiSeq was used to sequence the TCRB libraries. The published analysis was carried out like this. The kit vendor's proprietary platform handled demultiplexing, trimming and gene mapping. As stored in TCRdb, this immuneACCESS dataset retains in-frame rearrangements with V and J assigned. A fraction of the clones does not appear; measured against another copy, unresolved V genes explain less than half of the discrepancy, and the remainder lacks a known reason. That table is the source of V, J and clone size, and D and trimming were worked out from the DNA. Across this sample there are about 32,000 clones, with just under 80% seen only once. The biggest ten clones account for 3% to 3.5% of the sample.

The TCR comes from a man in his forties or fifties with glioma. Some clones in this sample may be carry-over from other donors' samples. Specimen: PBMCs, collected from a glioma patient whose treatment included an IDH1 peptide vaccine. This sequence uses TRBV14 and TRBJ1-1; the D gene identity is not certain. The CDR3 is CASSQDWRVPSEAFF. The DNA sequence is TGTGCCAGCAGCCAAGATTGGCGCGTACCGTCTGAAGCTTTCTTT.